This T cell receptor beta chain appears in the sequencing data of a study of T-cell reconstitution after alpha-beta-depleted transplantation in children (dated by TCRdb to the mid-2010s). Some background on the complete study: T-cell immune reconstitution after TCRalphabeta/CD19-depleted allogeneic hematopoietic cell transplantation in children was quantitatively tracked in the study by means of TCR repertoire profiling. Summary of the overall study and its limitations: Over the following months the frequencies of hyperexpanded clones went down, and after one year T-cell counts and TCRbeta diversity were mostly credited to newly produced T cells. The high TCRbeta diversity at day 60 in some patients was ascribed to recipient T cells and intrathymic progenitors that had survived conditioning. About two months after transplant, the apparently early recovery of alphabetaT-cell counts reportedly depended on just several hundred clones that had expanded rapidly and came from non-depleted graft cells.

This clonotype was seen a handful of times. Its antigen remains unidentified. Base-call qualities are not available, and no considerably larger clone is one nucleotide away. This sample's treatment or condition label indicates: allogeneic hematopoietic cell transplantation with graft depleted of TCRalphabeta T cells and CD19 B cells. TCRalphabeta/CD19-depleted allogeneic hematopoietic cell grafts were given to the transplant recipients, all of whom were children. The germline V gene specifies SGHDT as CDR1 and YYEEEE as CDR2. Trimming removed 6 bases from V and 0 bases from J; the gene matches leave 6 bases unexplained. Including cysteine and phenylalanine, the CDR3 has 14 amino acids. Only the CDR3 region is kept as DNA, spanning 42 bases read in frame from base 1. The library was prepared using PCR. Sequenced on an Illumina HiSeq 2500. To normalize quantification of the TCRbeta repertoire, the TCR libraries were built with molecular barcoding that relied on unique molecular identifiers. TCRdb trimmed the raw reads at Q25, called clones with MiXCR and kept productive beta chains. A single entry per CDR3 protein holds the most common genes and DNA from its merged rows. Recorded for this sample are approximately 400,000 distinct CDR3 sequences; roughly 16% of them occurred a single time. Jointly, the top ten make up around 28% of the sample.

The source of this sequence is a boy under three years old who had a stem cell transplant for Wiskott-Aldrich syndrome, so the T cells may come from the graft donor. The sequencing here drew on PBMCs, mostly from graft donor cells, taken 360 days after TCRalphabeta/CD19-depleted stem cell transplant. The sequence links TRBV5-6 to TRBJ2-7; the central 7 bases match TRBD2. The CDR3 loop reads CASTSGLPSYEQYF. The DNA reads TGTGCCAGCACCTCGGGACTACCCTCCTACGAGCAGTACTTC.